The 21 T cell receptor beta chains below come from one sample, sequenced in a study of spatial heterogeneity in lung cancer. Sample time point: sample taken at primary tumor resection. Sequencing of whole RNA from tumor, nontumor lung or frozen PBMC involved no sorting. TCRdb reprocessed the 5' RACE reads with MiXCR, giving one entry per CDR3 protein. The table shows 600 to 700 distinct CDR3 sequences, with more than 45% occurring only once. This material consisted of PBMCs, taken at surgery. These receptors were taken from a male donor with early-stage non-small cell lung cancer.

This clonotype has more than one count but fewer than ten. The library was built for alpha chains, so this beta chain is an off-target read and its size means little. The genes are TRBV7-9 and TRBJ2-5; D gene uncertain. Trimming took off 5 bases at V and 5 bases at J, with 15 bases between the two ends. The germline V gene has CDR1 SEHNR and CDR2 FQNEAQ (reference sequence). The CDR3 has 14 amino acids. In DNA form, the CDR3 reads TGTGCCAGCAGCCCCCAGACGGCGGCGGAGACCCAGTACTTC. It translates to CASSPQTAAETQYF.

As to this clonotype: This beta chain turned up in a library designed for alpha chains; as an off-target read, its abundance says little. V usage is TRBV18 and J usage is TRBJ2-7; 7 bases align to TRBD1. The V segment lost 2 bases and the J segment 5 bases; nucleotides outside the gene matches: 6. The CDR3 extends over 14 amino acids. Germline V gene data show CDR1 as KGHSH and CDR2 as LQKENI. Here the CDR3 DNA reads TGTGCCAGCTCACCAACGAACAGGGGAAACGAGCAGTACTTC. This gives the protein CASSPTNRGNEQYF.

A few counts support this clonotype. This beta chain is a stray read from a library made for alpha chains; its abundance is not meaningful. The chain carries TRBV6-5 and TRBJ2-6; no reliable D call. V was shortened by 8 bases and J by 0 bases, with 5 bases between the two germline ends. Germline V gene sequence: CDR1 MNHEY, CDR2 SVGAGI. The CDR3 runs 13 residues. The CDR3 loop is CASRASGANVLTF. The DNA of the CDR3 is TGTGCCAGCCGTGCCTCTGGGGCCAACGTCCTGACTTTC.

This clonotype was counted a few times. This beta chain is a stray read from a library made for alpha chains; its abundance is not meaningful. This chain links TRBV28 with TRBJ2-2; D unclear. Germline lookup yields CDR1 MDHEN and CDR2 SYDVKM. Between the trimmed V and J ends, which lost 5 bases and 4 bases, there was a span of 8 bases. CDR3 length: 13 amino acids. The CDR3 nucleotides are TGTGCCAGCAGTCCCCGAGGCACCGGGGAGCTGTTTTTT. Translating it yields CASSPRGTGELFF.

With regard to this clonotype: In a library made to pick up alpha chains, this beta chain is a stray read with a size that means little. The chain is built from TRBV11-2 and TRBJ1-1; D is ambiguous. This CDR3 contains 12 residues. Trimming stripped 3 bases from V and 2 bases from J, with 4 bases between. Germline-derived CDR1 and CDR2 are SGHAT and FQNNGV. The DNA for the CDR3 is TGTGCCAGCAGCTTTGACAACACTGAAGCTTTCTTT. Amino acids: CASSFDNTEAFF.

As regards this clonotype: This beta chain is an unintended read in a library built for alpha chains; its size means little. The chain carries TRBV20-1 and TRBJ2-3; D is undetermined. V was trimmed by 6 bases and J by 7 bases, leaving 14 bases between them. CDR1 and CDR2 (germline): DFQATT, SNEGSKA (reference sequence). The CDR3 is 12 residues long. The DNA of the CDR3 is TGCAGTGCACCGTCTAGTGGCAATACGCAGTATTTT. As protein: CSAPSSGNTQYF.

About this clonotype itself: Within a library made for alpha chains, this beta chain is off target, and its count is uninformative. The V call is TRBV5-1, the J call TRBJ2-3, with D possibly being TRBD1 or TRBD2 (6 bases each). CDR1 is SGHRS, CDR2 YFSETQ, per germline. CDR3 length: 14 amino acids. Between the trimmed V and J ends, which lost 6 bases and 6 bases, there was a span of 17 bases. The CDR3: CASTKSGAQDTQYF. Written as DNA, the CDR3 is TGCGCCAGCACAAAATCGGGGGCACAGGATACGCAGTATTTT.

About this clonotype: The library was prepared for alpha chains; this beta chain is a stray read, so its frequency means little. The V gene is TRBV23-1, the J gene TRBJ2-5, with 9 bases lining up with TRBD2. TRBV23-1 is identified as an open reading frame with a role that is uncertain. This CDR3 has 17 residues. V gave up 6 bases and J gave up 8 bases; unmatched junction bases: 19. The CDR3 DNA is TGCGCCAGCAGCCCCACCGAGCGGGGGGAACCCCAAGGAACCCAGTACTTC. This sequence encodes CASSPTERGEPQGTQYF.

This clonotype was seen only a few times. The library was built for alpha chains, so this beta chain is an off-target read and its size means little. The chain joins TRBV5-1 to TRBJ2-5; D perhaps matches TRBD2 (5 bases). The CDR3 is made up of 15 amino acids. The V end lost 0 bases, the J end lost 4 bases, and 13 bases lay between the germline ends. Germline CDR1 reads SGHRS; CDR2 reads YFSETQ. The CDR3, as DNA: TGCGCCAGCAGCTTGGCGGGGAAGTCAGGAGAGACCCAGTACTTC. It codes for CASSLAGKSGETQYF.

In this sample, this clonotype turned up a few times. Being off target in a library aimed at alpha chains, this beta chain has a size of little meaning. The chain links TRBV7-2 to TRBJ2-3; TRBD2 matches at 12 bases. CDR3 length: 16 residues. V shed 2 bases and J 5 bases; nucleotides not matched to a gene: 5. Per the germline V gene, CDR1 is SGHTA and CDR2 is FQGNSA. The CDR3 nucleotides are TGTGCCAGCAGCTTAAGGTTACTAGCGGGGGGAGATACGCAGTATTTT. Translating gives CASSLRLLAGGDTQYF. Full variable domain (missing parts from reference TRBV7-2 and TRBJ2-3): GAGVSQSPSNKVTEKGKDVELRCDPISGHTALYWYRQSLGQGLEFLIYFQGNSAPDKSGLPSDRFSAERTGGSVSTLTIQRTQQEDSAVYLCASSLRLLAGGDTQYFGPGTRLTVL.

As to this clonotype: The size of this beta chain means little, since it is a stray read in a library made for alpha chains. The rearrangement joins TRBV29-1 to TRBJ2-3, with 9 bases lining up with TRBD1. CDR1 SQVTM and CDR2 ANQGSEA come from the germline V gene. V shed 2 bases, J shed 0 bases, and the junction held 3 bases outside the gene matches. The CDR3 loop spans 15 amino acids. CDR3 coding DNA: TGCAGCGTTGAAAGGACAGGGGACAGCACAGATACGCAGTATTTT. It encodes CSVERTGDSTDTQYF.

As regards this clonotype: This beta chain is an off-target read within a library intended for alpha chains, so its frequency means little. The chain recombines TRBV28 with TRBJ2-7; 8 nucleotides line up with TRBD1. The germline gives CDR1 MDHEN, CDR2 SYDVKM. Trimming removed 1 base from V and 11 bases from J; junction bases left unmatched: 4. The CDR3 loop spans 12 amino acids. The CDR3 nucleotides read TGTGCCAGCAGTTTATTCCAGGGGGCGAAGTACTTC. This codes for CASSLFQGAKYF.

Remarks on this clonotype: This beta chain came through as a stray read in a library set up for alpha chains, and its size says little. V gene TRBV7-3 combines with J gene TRBJ2-3; D gene ambiguous. The CDR3 is 16 amino acids. V lost 5 bases and J lost 7, with 22 bases in between. Germline values: CDR1 SGHTA, CDR2 FQGTGA. The DNA of the CDR3 is TGTGCCAGCAGCCCCGGAGAGACCACCTTTAAGCATACGCAGTATTTT. Its protein product is CASSPGETTFKHTQYF.

Concerning this clonotype: In a library made to pick up alpha chains, this beta chain is a stray read with a size that means little. V gene TRBV28 combines with J gene TRBJ1-1; no reliable D call. In germline, CDR1 is MDHEN, CDR2 SYDVKM. The germline V and J ends were trimmed by 4 bases and 4 bases, with 4 bases remaining between them. The CDR3 covers 11 residues. CDR3 sequence reads: CASSSGTEAFF. The CDR3 region has the DNA TGTGCCAGCAGTTCTGGCACTGAAGCTTTCTTT. Complete variable domain (other parts from reference TRBV28 and TRBJ1-1): DVKVTQSSRYLVKRTGEKVFLECVQDMDHENMFWYRQDPGLGLRLIYFSYDVKMKEKGDIPEGYSVSREKKERFSLILESASTNQTSMYLCASSSGTEAFFGQGTRLTVV.

As concerns this clonotype: Since the library was made to target alpha chains, this beta chain is a stray read and its abundance is not meaningful. The chain couples TRBV29-1 to TRBJ2-7; maybe TRBD1 (6 bases). V was trimmed by 0 bases and J by 3 bases, leaving 18 bases between them. This CDR3 region has 16 residues. CDR1 is SQVTM and CDR2 is ANQGSEA in the germline V gene. In DNA form, the CDR3 reads TGCAGCGTTGAAGATGGCAGGGGATCTCATTTCTACGAGCAGTACTTC. Protein sequence: CSVEDGRGSHFYEQYF.

On this clonotype itself: Being off target in a library aimed at alpha chains, this beta chain has a size of little meaning. This chain links TRBV18 with TRBJ2-1; 9 bases fit TRBD2. CDR1 and CDR2 from the germline V gene are KGHSH and LQKENI. Trimming took 3 bases from V and 3 from J; bases not matched to a gene: 6. CDR3 length equals 16 residues. The CDR3 DNA reads TGTGCCAGCTCACCTACTCTAGCGGGGCTCTACAATGAGCAGTTCTTC. It yields the protein CASSPTLAGLYNEQFF.

With regard to this clonotype: As an off-target read in a library built for alpha chains, this beta chain has a frequency of little significance. The V gene is TRBV7-9, the J gene TRBJ2-3, with a weak D call TRBD2 (5 bases). The CDR3 is made up of 14 amino acids. V lost 0 bases to trimming and J lost 4 bases, with 8 bases between them. The germline V gene encodes CDR1 SEHNR and CDR2 FQNEAQ (reference sequence). CDR3 amino acids: CASSLAGASDTQYF. The CDR3 DNA reads TGTGCCAGCAGCTTAGCGGGAGCGTCAGATACGCAGTATTTT.

About this clonotype: As an off-target read in a library built for alpha chains, this beta chain has a frequency of little significance. The V and J genes are TRBV5-4 and TRBJ2-2; D assignment may be TRBD1 or TRBD2 (5 bases each). V was shortened by 5 bases and J by 7 bases, with 12 bases between the two germline ends. Germline assignment: CDR1 SGHNT and CDR2 YYREEE (reference sequence). The CDR3 totals 13 residues. The CDR3 spells CASSRDAYGELFF. The CDR3 DNA is TGTGCCAGCAGTAGGGACGCCTACGGGGAGCTGTTTTTT.

Only one count was recorded for this clonotype. The library was designed around alpha chains, so this beta chain is a stray read whose abundance carries little weight. CDR3 sequence reads: CASSELLAGGPYEQYF. CDR3 nucleotides: TGTGCCAGCAGTGAACTACTAGCGGGGGGACCCTACGAGCAGTACTTC. This chain connects TRBV2 to TRBJ2-7; 12 bases are shared with TRBD2. The V gene's germline CDR1 is SNHLY and CDR2 FYNNEI. The CDR3 totals 16 residues. V dropped 2 bases and J dropped 2; count of bases not matched to a gene: 4.

Concerning this clonotype itself: With the library built for alpha chains, this beta chain is off target and its frequency is not meaningful. This sequence joins TRBV29-1 and TRBJ2-1, with 7 bases lining up with TRBD2. CDR3 length equals 12 residues. Per the germline V gene, CDR1 is SQVTM and CDR2 is ANQGSEA. J gave up 8 bases and V 3 bases, and 4 bases lay outside the gene matches. Written as DNA, the CDR3 is TGCAGCGTTGACAGAGGGAGGGATGAGCAGTTCTTC. Encoded protein: CSVDRGRDEQFF.

For this clonotype: The library was prepared for alpha chains; this beta chain is a stray read, so its frequency means little. J is TRBJ2-3 and V is TRBV10-3; 9 bases agree with TRBD2. The CDR3 contains 12 residues. Per the germline V gene, CDR1 is ENHRY and CDR2 is SYGVKD. Trimming took 5 bases from V and 9 from J; bases not matched to a gene: 3. CDR3 nucleotides: TGTGCCATCAGTAACAGCGGGGGGACGCAGTATTTT. Its translation: CAISNSGGTQYF.